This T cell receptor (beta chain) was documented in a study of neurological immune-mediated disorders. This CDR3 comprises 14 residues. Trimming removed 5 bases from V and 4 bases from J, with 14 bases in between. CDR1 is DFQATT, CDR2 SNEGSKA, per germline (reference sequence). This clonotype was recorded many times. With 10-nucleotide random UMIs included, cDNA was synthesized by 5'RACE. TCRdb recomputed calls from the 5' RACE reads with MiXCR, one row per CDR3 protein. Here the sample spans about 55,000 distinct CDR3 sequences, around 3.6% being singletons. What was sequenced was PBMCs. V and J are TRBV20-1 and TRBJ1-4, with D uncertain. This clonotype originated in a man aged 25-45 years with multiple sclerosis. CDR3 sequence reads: CSAESEGDNEKLFF. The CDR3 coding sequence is TGCAGTGCTGAATCGGAAGGAGATAATGAAAAACTGTTTTTT.